This T cell receptor beta chain is from a study of CD8+ T cells in alopecia areata. Overall study findings and caveats: Scalp clonality dropped significantly under tofacitinib, as did expanded CD8+ top-100 clones. There were also resident alphabeta T cells of normal skin sequenced in scalp samples.

Details on this clone: Its antigen is not known.

CDR3 length: 14 amino acids. The V end lost 0 bases, the J end lost 4 bases, and 10 bases lay between the germline ends. The germline gives CDR1 SGHDT, CDR2 YYEEEE. Investigators isolated RNA and reverse transcribed it into cDNA to act as the sequencing template. Method: immunoSEQ multiplex PCR; TCRdb's copy keeps in-frame clones and lacks some. The sample carries around 4,200 clones, over 65% recorded once. Treatment indicated: oral pan-JAK inhibitor, 5-10 mg twice daily. Patients with alopecia areata provided lesional scalp punch biopsies as well as peripheral blood. This clonotype originated in a human donor with alopecia areata. The specimen comprised skin, sampled at week 24, from a patient treated with tofacitinib. The chain couples TRBV5-6 to TRBJ2-5; D could derive from TRBD1 or TRBD2 (5 bases each). CDR3 nucleotides: TGTGCCAGCAGCTTGGTGGGACGCCGAGAGACCCAGTACTTC. Translating it yields CASSLVGRRETQYF.